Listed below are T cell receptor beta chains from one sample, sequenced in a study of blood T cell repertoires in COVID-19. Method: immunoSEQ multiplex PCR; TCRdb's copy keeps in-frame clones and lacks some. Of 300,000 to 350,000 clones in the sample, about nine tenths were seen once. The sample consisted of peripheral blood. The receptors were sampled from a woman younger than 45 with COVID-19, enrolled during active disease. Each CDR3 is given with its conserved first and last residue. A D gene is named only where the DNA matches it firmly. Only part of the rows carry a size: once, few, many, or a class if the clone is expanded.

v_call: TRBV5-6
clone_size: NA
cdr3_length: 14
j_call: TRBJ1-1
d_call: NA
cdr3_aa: CASSLQRGNTEAFF
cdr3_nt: TGTGCCAGCAGCTTGCAGCGGGGGAACACTGAAGCTTTCTTT

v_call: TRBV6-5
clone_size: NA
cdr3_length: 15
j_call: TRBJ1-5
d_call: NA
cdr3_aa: CASRLHRVSNQPQHF
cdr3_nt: TGTGCCAGCAGATTACACAGGGTGAGCAATCAGCCCCAGCATTTT

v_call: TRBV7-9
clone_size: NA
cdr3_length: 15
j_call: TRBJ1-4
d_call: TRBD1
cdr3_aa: CASSTRTGWIEKLFF
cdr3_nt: TGTGCCAGCAGCACCAGGACAGGGTGGATTGAAAAACTGTTTTTT

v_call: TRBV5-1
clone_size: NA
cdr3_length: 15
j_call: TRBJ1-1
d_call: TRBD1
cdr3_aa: CASSFGPGQGREAFF
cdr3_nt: TGCGCCAGCAGCTTTGGCCCGGGACAGGGTCGAGAAGCTTTCTTT

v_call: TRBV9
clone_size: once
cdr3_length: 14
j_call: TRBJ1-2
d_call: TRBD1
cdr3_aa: CASSGLQGDYGYTF
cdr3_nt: TGTGCCAGCAGCGGGCTACAGGGGGACTATGGCTACACCTTC

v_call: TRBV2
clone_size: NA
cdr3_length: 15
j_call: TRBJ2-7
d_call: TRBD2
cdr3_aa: CASSDSGVYSYEQYF
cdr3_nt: TGTGCCAGCAGTGACAGCGGGGTTTACTCCTACGAGCAGTACTTC

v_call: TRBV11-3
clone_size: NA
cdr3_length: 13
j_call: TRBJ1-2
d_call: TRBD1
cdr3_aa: CASSLGQGDGYTF
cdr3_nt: TGTGCCAGCAGCTTGGGACAGGGGGATGGCTACACCTTC

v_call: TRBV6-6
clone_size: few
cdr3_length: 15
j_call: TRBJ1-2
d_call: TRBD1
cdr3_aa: CASSYRTGGADGYTF
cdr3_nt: TGTGCCAGCAGTTACCGGACAGGGGGCGCCGATGGCTACACCTTC

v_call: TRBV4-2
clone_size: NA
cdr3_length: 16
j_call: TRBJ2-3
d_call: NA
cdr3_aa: CASSQVERISTDTQYF
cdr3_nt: TGTGCCAGCAGCCAAGTTGAGCGGATAAGCACAGATACGCAGTATTTT

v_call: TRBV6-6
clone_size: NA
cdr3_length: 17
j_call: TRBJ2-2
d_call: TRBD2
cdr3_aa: CASSPPGLAGGPGELFF
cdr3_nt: TGTGCCAGCAGTCCCCCAGGACTAGCGGGGGGTCCGGGGGAGCTGTTTTTT

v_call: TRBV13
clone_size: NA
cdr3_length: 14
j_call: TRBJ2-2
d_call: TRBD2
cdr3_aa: CASSGGRTTGELFF
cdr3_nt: TGTGCCAGCTCGGGGGGGCGAACCACCGGGGAGCTGTTTTTT

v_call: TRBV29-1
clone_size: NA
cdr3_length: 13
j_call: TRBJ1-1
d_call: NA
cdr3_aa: CSVVAHQNTEAFF
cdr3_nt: TGCAGCGTTGTCGCACACCAGAACACTGAAGCTTTCTTT

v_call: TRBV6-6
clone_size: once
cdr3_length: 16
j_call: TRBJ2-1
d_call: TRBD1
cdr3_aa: CASSSPRQGTGNEQFF
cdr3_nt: TGTGCCAGCAGTAGCCCACGACAGGGTACCGGGAATGAGCAGTTCTTC

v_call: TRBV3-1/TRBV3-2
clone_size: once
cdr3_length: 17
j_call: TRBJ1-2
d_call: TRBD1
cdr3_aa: CASSPPAHRGLNYGYTF
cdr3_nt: TGTGCCAGCAGCCCCCCTGCCCACAGGGGCCTGAACTATGGCTACACCTTC

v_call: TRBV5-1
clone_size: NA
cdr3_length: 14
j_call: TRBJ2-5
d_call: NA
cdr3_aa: CASSLGGQKETQYF
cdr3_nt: TGCGCCAGCAGCTTGGGAGGACAGAAGGAGACCCAGTACTTC

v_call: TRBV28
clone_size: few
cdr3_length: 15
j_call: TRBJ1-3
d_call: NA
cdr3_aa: CASKGSDPSGNTIYF
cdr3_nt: TGTGCCAGCAAGGGGTCAGATCCCTCTGGAAACACCATATATTTT

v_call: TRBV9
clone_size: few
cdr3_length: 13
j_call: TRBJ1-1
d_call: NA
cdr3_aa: CASSVGSYTEAFF
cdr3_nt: TGTGCCAGCAGCGTAGGTAGTTACACTGAAGCTTTCTTT

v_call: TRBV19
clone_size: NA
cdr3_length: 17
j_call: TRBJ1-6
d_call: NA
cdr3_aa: CASSMGLRGSYNSPLHF
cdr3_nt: TGTGCCAGTAGTATGGGACTCCGGGGCTCCTATAATTCACCCCTCCACTTT

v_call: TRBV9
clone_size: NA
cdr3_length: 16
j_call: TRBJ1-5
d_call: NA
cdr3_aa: CASRYFREDSNQPQHF
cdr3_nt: TGTGCCAGCAGATACTTCCGAGAGGATAGCAATCAGCCCCAGCATTTT

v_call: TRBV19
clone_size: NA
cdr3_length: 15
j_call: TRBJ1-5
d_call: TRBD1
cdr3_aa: CASSIGQGSIQPQHF
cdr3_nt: TGTGCCAGTAGTATCGGACAGGGGAGTATTCAGCCCCAGCATTTT

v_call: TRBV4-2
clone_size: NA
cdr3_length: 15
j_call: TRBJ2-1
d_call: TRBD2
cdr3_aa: CASSQEVGLDNEQFF
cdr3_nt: TGTGCCAGCAGCCAAGAAGTAGGACTAGACAATGAGCAGTTCTTC

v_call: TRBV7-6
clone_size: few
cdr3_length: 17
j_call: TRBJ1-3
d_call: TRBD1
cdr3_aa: CASSSRQGESSGNTIYF
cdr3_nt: TGTGCCAGCAGCTCCCGACAGGGGGAATCATCTGGAAACACCATATATTTT

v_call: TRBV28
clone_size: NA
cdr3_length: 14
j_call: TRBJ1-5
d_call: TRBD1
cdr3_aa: CASRLGQGYQPQHF
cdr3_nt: TGTGCCAGCAGACTCGGACAGGGTTATCAGCCCCAGCATTTT

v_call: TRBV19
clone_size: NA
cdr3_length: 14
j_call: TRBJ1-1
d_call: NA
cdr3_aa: CASSMGAQGPEAFF
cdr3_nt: TGTGCCAGTAGTATGGGGGCCCAGGGTCCTGAAGCTTTCTTT

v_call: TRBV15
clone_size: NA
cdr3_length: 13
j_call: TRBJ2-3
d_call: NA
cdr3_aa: CATSRDEGGTQYF
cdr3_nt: TGTGCCACCAGCAGAGATGAGGGTGGTACGCAGTATTTT

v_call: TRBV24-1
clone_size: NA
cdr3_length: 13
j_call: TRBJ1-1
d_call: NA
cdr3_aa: CATSGVTNTEAFF
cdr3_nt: TGTGCCACTAGCGGGGTTACCAACACTGAAGCTTTCTTT

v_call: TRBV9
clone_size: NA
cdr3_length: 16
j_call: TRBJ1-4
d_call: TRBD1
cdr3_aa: CASSVEPGQGTEKLFF
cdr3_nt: TGTGCCAGCAGCGTAGAACCGGGACAGGGTACAGAAAAACTGTTTTTT

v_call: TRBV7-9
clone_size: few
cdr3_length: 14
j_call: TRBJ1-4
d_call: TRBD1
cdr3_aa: CASRTTGVNEKLFF
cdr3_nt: TGTGCCAGCCGAACGACAGGGGTAAATGAAAAACTGTTTTTT

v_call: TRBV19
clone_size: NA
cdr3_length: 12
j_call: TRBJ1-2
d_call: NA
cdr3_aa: CASTPPGGGYTF
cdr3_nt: TGTGCCAGTACCCCTCCGGGAGGGGGCTACACCTTC

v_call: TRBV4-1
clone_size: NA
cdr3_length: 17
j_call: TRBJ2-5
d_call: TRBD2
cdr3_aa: CASSQGSNPGGQETQYF
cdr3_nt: TGCGCCAGCAGCCAAGGCTCTAACCCGGGGGGTCAAGAGACCCAGTACTTC

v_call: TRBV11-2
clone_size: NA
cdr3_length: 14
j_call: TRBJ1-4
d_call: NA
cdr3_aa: CASSFGPGWEKLFF
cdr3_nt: TGTGCCAGCAGCTTCGGCCCGGGTTGGGAAAAACTGTTTTTT

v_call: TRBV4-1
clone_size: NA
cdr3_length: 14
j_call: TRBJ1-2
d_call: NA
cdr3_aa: CASSQAPGNYGYTF
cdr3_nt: TGCGCCAGCAGCCAAGCTCCGGGTAACTATGGCTACACCTTC

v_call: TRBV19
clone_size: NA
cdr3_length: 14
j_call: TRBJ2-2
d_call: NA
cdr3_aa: CASRTQGEAGELFF
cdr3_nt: TGTGCCAGTAGGACACAGGGAGAGGCCGGGGAGCTGTTTTTT

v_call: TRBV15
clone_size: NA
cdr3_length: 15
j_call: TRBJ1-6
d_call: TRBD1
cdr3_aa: CATSRDPGGRSPLHF
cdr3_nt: TGTGCCACCAGCAGAGACCCAGGGGGCCGGTCACCCCTCCACTTT

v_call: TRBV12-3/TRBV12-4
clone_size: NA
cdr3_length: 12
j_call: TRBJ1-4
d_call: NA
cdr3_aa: CASSFPGEKLFF
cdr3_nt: TGTGCCAGCAGCTTCCCGGGGGAAAAACTGTTTTTT

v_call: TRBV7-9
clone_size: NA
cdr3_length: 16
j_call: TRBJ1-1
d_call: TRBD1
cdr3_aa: CASSLFRDRRNTEAFF
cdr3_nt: TGTGCCAGCAGCTTATTCCGGGACAGGAGAAACACTGAAGCTTTCTTT

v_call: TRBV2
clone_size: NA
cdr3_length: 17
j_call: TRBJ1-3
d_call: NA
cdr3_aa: CASSERSLIRSGNTIYF
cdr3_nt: TGTGCCAGCAGTGAGCGGAGCCTAATACGCTCTGGAAACACCATATATTTT

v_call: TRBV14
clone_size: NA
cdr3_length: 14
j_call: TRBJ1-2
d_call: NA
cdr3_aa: CASSQDSAFRGYTF
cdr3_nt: TGTGCCAGCAGCCAAGATAGTGCGTTCAGGGGCTACACCTTC

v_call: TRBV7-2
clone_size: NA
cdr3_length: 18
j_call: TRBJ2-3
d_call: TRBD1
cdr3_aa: CASSLVSFGTGDTDTQYF
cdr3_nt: TGTGCCAGCAGCTTAGTGTCGTTCGGGACAGGGGACACAGATACGCAGTATTTT

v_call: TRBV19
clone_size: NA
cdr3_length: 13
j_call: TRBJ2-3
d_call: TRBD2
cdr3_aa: CASSIAIGGTQYF
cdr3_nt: TGTGCCAGTAGTATAGCTATCGGGGGGACGCAGTATTTT

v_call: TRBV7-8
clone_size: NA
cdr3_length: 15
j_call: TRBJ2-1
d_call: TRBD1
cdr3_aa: CASRTDRAGNNEQFF
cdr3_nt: TGTGCCAGCAGGACCGACAGGGCGGGCAACAATGAGCAGTTCTTC

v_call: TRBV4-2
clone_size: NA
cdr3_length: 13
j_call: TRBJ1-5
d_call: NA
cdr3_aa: CASSQQGNQPQHF
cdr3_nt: TGTGCCAGCAGCCAACAGGGAAATCAGCCCCAGCATTTT

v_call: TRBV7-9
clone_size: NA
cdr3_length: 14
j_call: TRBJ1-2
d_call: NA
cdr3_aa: CASSFGRDFYGYTF
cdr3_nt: TGTGCCAGCAGCTTCGGCCGGGATTTCTATGGCTACACCTTC

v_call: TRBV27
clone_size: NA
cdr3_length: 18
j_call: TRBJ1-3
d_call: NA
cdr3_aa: CASSLEASVRYSGNTIYF
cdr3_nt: TGTGCCAGCAGTTTAGAAGCCTCCGTCAGGTACTCTGGAAACACCATATATTTT

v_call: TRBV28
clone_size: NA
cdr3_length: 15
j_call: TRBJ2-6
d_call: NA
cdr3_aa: CASSYSPSGANVLTF
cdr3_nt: TGTGCCAGCAGTTACAGTCCCTCTGGGGCCAACGTCCTGACTTTC

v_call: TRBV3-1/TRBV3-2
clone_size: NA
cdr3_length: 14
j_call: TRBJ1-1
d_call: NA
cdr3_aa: CASSQENPGQSPFF
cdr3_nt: TGTGCCAGCAGCCAAGAAAACCCAGGACAGAGTCCCTTCTTT

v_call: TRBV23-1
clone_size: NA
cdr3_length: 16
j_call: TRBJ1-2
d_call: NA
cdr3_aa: CASSQSKRGFNYGYTF
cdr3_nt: TGCGCCAGCAGTCAATCGAAGAGAGGATTTAACTATGGCTACACCTTC

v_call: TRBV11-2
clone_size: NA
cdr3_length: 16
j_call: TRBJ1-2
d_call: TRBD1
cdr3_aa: CASSLGLDRGRKGYTF
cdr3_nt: TGTGCCAGCAGCTTAGGCCTTGACAGGGGGAGGAAGGGCTACACCTTC

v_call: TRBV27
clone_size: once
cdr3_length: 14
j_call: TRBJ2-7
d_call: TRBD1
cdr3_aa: CASGQGQAVYEQYF
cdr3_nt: TGTGCCAGCGGCCAGGGACAGGCGGTCTACGAGCAGTACTTC

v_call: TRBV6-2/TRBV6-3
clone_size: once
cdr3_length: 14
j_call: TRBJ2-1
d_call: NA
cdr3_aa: CASSRGGGYNEQFF
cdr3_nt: TGTGCCAGCAGTAGGGGGGGCGGTTACAATGAGCAGTTCTTC

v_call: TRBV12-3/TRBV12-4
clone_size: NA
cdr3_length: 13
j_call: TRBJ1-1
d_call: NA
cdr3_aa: CASSSRRKPEAFF
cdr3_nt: TGTGCCAGCAGTTCTAGAAGAAAGCCTGAAGCTTTCTTT

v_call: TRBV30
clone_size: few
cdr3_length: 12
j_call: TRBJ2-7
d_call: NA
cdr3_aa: CAWSASSYEQYF
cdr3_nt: TGTGCCTGGAGTGCTAGCTCCTACGAGCAGTACTTC

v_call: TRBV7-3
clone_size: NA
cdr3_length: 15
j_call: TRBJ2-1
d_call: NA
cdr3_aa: CASSLRHYSYNEQFF
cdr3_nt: TGTGCCAGCAGCTTAAGGCACTACTCCTACAATGAGCAGTTCTTC

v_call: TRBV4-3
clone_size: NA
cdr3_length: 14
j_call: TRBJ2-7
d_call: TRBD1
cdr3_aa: CASSQWGRGYEQYF
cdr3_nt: TGCGCCAGCAGCCAATGGGGCAGGGGGTACGAGCAGTACTTC

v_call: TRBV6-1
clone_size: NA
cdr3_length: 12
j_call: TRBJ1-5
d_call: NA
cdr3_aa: CASSDPGQPQHF
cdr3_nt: TGTGCCAGCAGTGACCCGGGGCAGCCCCAGCATTTT

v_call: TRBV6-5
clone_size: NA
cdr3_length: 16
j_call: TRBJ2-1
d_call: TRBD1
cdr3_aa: CASSYGPRTGGDEQFF
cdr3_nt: TGTGCCAGCAGTTACGGCCCGAGGACAGGGGGAGATGAGCAGTTCTTC

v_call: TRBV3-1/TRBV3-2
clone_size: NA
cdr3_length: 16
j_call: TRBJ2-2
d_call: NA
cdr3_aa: CASSRGGQPITGELFF
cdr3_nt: TGTGCCAGCAGCCGCGGAGGCCAGCCCATTACCGGGGAGCTGTTTTTT

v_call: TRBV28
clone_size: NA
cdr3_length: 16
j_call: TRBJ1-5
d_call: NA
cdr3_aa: CASILGGGHTYQPQHF
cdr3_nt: TGTGCCAGCATCCTAGGAGGAGGGCACACTTATCAGCCCCAGCATTTT

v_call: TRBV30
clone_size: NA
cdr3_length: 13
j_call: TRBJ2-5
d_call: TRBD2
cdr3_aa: CAWSSGGGETQYF
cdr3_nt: TGTGCCTGGAGTAGCGGGGGAGGAGAGACCCAGTACTTC